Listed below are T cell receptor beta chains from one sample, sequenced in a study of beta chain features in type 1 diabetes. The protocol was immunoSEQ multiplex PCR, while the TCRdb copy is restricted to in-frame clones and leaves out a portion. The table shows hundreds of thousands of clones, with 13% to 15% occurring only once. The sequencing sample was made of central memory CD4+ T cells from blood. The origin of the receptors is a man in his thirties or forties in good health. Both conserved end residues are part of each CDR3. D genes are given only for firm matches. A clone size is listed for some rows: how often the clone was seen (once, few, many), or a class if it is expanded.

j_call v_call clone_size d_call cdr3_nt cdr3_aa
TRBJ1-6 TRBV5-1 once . TGCGCCAGCAGCTTGGGAACCTCACCCCTCCACTTT CASSLGTSPLHF
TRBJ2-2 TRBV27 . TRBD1 TGTGCCAGCAGTGGCAGAATAGGGACAGGGAACACCGGGGAGCTGTTTTTT CASSGRIGTGNTGELFF
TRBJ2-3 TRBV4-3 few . TGCGCCAGCAGCCAAAGGGCCGGGACCGGGGGGCCCCCAGATACGCAGTATTTT CASSQRAGTGGPPDTQYF
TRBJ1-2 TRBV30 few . TGTGCCTGGAGTGTAAGGTCCGGGAGCTATGGCTACACCTTC CAWSVRSGSYGYTF
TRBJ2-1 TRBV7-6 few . TGTGCCAGCAGCTTTGGAGTGGGTAATGAGCAGTTCTTC CASSFGVGNEQFF
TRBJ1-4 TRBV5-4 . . TGTGCCAGCAGCTTGAGGAGGGGGACAAGGATTGAGGAAAAACTGTTTTTT CASSLRRGTRIEEKLFF
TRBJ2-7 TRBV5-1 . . TGCGCCAGCAGCGTCCCAGGGAACTACGAGCAGTACTTC CASSVPGNYEQYF
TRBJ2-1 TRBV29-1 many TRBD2 TGCAGCGTTTCCGGGACTAGCGCCGTGAATGAGCAGTTCTTC CSVSGTSAVNEQFF
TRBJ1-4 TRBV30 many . TGTGCCTGGAGTGCAGGATCGGGTTTTGGCGAAAAACTGTTTTTT CAWSAGSGFGEKLFF
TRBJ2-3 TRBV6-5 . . TGTGCCAGCAGGCTGACACGAGGGGATACGCAGTATTTT CASRLTRGDTQYF
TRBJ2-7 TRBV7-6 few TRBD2 TGTGCCAGCAGCTTGGCCATGGGGGGGAACGAACACGAGCAGTACTTC CASSLAMGGNEHEQYF
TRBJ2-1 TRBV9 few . TGTGCCAGCAGCGTGGGACAAAATCGGGATGAGCAGTTCTTC CASSVGQNRDEQFF
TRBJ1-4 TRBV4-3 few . TGCGCCAGCAGCCCAGATGCAACTAATGAAAAACTGTTTTTT CASSPDATNEKLFF
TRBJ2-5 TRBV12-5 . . TGTGCTAGTGGTTCGCGGGAATTTCGGGAGACCCAGTACTTC CASGSREFRETQYF
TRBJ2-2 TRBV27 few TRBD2 TGTGCCTCCAGTACACCTCGGCCTAGCGGGAAAGAGGGGGAGCTGTTTTTT CASSTPRPSGKEGELFF
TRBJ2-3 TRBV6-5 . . TGTGCCAGCAGTGATCAACGGACGCAGTATTTT CASSDQRTQYF
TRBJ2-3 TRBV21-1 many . TGTGCCAGCAGCAAATGCGGTGTGCCCGGGACGGGGATGGATACGCAGTATTTT CASSKCGVPGTGMDTQYF
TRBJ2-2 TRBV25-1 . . TGTGCCAGCAGTGTAACTGGTACCGGGGAGCTGTTTTTT CASSVTGTGELFF
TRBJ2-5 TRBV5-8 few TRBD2 TGTGCCAGCAGCTTGGGGCGTATGGCGGGAGTCGGCGAGACCCAGTACTTC CASSLGRMAGVGETQYF
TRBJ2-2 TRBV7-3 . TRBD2 TGTGCCAGCAGCCGGACTAGCGGGAGAGGGGAGCTGTTTTTT CASSRTSGRGELFF
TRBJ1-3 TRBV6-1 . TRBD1 TGTGCCAGCAGCAACAGGGGAACTGGAAACACCATATATTTT CASSNRGTGNTIYF
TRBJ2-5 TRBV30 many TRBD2 TGTGCCTGGAGTCCCCCTGCCACTAGCGGGGGGGAGACCCAGTACTTC CAWSPPATSGGETQYF
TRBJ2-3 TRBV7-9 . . TGTGCCAGCAGCTTGACCTTCGCAGATACGCAGTATTTT CASSLTFADTQYF
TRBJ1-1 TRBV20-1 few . TGCAGTGCTCAACAGAGGGAAGCTTTCTTT CSAQQREAFF
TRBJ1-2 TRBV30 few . TGTGCCTGGGGAGATCCGTACAGGTGTATTACTAACTATGGCTACACCTTC CAWGDPYRCITNYGYTF
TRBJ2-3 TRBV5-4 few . TGTGCCAGCAGCGCGAGGGGCACAGATACGCAGTATTTT CASSARGTDTQYF
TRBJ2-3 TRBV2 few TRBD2 TGTGCCAGCAGTAGAGTAGCGGGGGGGAGCACAGATACGCAGTATTTT CASSRVAGGSTDTQYF
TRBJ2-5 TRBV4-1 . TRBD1 TGCGCCAGCAGCCAGAACTCCGGGACAGGGTTCATAGGCCAAGAGACCCAGTACTTC CASSQNSGTGFIGQETQYF
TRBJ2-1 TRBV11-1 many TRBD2 TGTGCCAGCACCTTCCCGGGACTAGCTGGCAATGAGCAGTTCTTC CASTFPGLAGNEQFF
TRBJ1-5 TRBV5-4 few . TGTGCCAGCAGCTTGGAACCCAATCAGCCCCAGCATTTT CASSLEPNQPQHF
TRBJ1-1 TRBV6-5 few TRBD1 TGTGCCAGCAGCCAGGGGGCGGGGAACACTGAAGCTTTCTTT CASSQGAGNTEAFF
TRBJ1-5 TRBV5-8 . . TGTGCCAGCAGCTTGGAGGGACATAGCAATCAGCCCCAGCATTTT CASSLEGHSNQPQHF
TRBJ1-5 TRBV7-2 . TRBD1 TGTGCCAGCAGCCTCAGGGGGAATCAGCCCCAGCATTTT CASSLRGNQPQHF
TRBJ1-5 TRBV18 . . TGTGCCAGCTCACCAGGGGGCGGACAGCCCCAGCATTTT CASSPGGGQPQHF
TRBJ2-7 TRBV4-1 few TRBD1 TGCGCCAGCAGCCGAACAGGGGAAGGGTACGAGCAGTACTTC CASSRTGEGYEQYF
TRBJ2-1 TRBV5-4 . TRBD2 TGTGCCAGCAGCTCCGGGACTAGCGGGAGGGCACGTGAGCAGTTCTTC CASSSGTSGRAREQFF
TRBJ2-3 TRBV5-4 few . TGTGCCAGCAGCCCCGGGTCGACCCCTATACGAACAGATACGCAGTATTTT CASSPGSTPIRTDTQYF
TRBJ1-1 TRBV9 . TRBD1 TGTGCCAGCAGCAAAGGGGGCCACGAGGTGGAAGCTTTCTTT CASSKGGHEVEAFF
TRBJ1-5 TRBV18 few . TGTGCCAGCTCACCACATATCAATCAGCCCCAGCATTTT CASSPHINQPQHF
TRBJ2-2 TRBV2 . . TGTGCCAGCACTACTTCTCATCTGAGCGAGCTGTTTTTT CASTTSHLSELFF
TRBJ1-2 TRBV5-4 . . TGTGCCAGCAGCTTACGGGGGACATACGGCTACACCTTC CASSLRGTYGYTF
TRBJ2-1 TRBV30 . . TGTGCCTGGACCCGAGGGAGCAATGAGCAGTTCTTC CAWTRGSNEQFF
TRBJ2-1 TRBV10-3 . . TGTGCCATCAGTGAGGAGGGGGGGGTCTACAATGAGCAGTTCTTC CAISEEGGVYNEQFF
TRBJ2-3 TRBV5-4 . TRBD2 TGTGCCAGCAGTGTGGGGCGGGGGGCCCCAGATACGCAGTATTTT CASSVGRGAPDTQYF
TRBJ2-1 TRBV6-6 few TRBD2 TGTGCCAGCAGTTACTCCGGGACTAGTTGGGGTGAGCAGTTCTTC CASSYSGTSWGEQFF
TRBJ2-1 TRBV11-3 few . TGTGCCAGCAGCTTAGGGAGGAATGAGCAGTTCTTC CASSLGRNEQFF
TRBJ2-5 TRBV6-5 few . TGTGCCAGCAGTTACAGGGATGTGACCCAGTACTTC CASSYRDVTQYF
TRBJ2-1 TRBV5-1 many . TGCGCCAGCAGCTTAAAGGGTGGAGGGGATGAGCAGTTCTTC CASSLKGGGDEQFF
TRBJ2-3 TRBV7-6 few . TGTGCCAGCAGCTTAGCGGGGGGGCGGACAGATACGCAGTATTTT CASSLAGGRTDTQYF
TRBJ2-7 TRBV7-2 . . TGTGCCAGCAGCATACTATACGAGCAGTACTTC CASSILYEQYF
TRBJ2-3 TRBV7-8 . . TGTGCCAGCAGCCGCTCCAGGACTGGATCAGATACGCAGTATTTT CASSRSRTGSDTQYF
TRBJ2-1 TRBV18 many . TGTGCCAGCTCACCTCCCGGGACGATCTGGCAGTTCTTC CASSPPGTIWQFF
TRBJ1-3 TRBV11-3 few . TGTGCCAGCAGATATTCCAGGGACACCATATATTTT CASRYSRDTIYF
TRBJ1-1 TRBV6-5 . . TGTGCCAGCAGTTACCAGCAGGGGTTGGAAGCTTTCTTT CASSYQQGLEAFF
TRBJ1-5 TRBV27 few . TGTGCCAGCGGTTATAGCAATCAGCCCCAGCATTTT CASGYSNQPQHF
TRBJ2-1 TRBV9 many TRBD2 TGTGCCAGCAGCGTAGAGACTAGCGGGGGGGCCATCGAGTTCTTC CASSVETSGGAIEFF
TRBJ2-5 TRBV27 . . TGTGCCAGCAGACCGGGAGCGAGCGGCCGGGAGACCCAGTACTTC CASRPGASGRETQYF
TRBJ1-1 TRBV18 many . TGTGCCAGCTCACAGGGACAGAACACTGAAGCTTTCTTT CASSQGQNTEAFF